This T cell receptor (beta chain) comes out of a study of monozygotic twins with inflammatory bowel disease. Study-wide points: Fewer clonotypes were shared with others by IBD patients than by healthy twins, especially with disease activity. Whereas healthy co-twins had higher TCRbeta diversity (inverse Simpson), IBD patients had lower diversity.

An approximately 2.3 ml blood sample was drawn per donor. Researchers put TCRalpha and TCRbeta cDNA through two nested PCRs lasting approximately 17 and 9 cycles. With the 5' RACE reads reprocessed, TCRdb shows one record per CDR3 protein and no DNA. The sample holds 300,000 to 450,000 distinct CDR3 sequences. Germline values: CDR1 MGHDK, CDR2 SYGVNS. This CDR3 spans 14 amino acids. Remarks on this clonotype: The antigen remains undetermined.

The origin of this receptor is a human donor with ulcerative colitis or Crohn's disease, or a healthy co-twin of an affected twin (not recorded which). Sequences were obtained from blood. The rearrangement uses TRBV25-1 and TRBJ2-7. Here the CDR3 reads CASSAVGSSYEQYF.